The 27 T cell receptor beta chains listed next were all sequenced from one sample in a study of blood T cell repertoires in COVID-19. Sequenced by immunoSEQ multiplex PCR; TCRdb stores in-frame clones only, minus some. The sample records over 150,000 clones, less than 90% being singletons. Sequencing was carried out using peripheral blood. The receptor source for this set is a man younger than 40 with acute or convalescent COVID-19.

CDR3 nucleotides: TGTGCCAGGGGGGAGAGCGGGAGACGTCCCGGGGAGCTGTTTTTT. Encoded protein: CARGESGRRPGELFF. The gene calls are TRBV6-5 and TRBJ2-2; 8 bases fit TRBD2. Per germline, CDR1 MNHEY and CDR2 SVGAGI. J gave up 6 bases and V 9 bases, and 12 bases lay outside the gene matches. This CDR3 has 15 amino acids.

This clone appeared once. The genes are TRBV5-1 and TRBJ2-7; possible D gene TRBD1, 5 bases. Germline CDR1 reads SGHRS; CDR2 reads YFSETQ. Deletions cut 2 bases from V and 4 bases from J, with 13 bases between. The CDR3 runs to 14 residues. The DNA of the CDR3 is TGCGCCAGCAGCTTCCGGCAGGGAAGGTACGAGCAGTACTTC. This encodes CASSFRQGRYEQYF.

The chain uses TRBV19 and TRBJ1-5; a weak D match, TRBD1 (5 bases). Germline V lookup: CDR1 LNHDA, CDR2 SQIVND (reference sequence). Trimming left V 9 bases short and J 0 bases short, with 15 bases between. The CDR3 contains 15 residues. In DNA, the CDR3 is TGTGCCAGCTCATGGGACTTTTATAGCAATCAGCCCCAGCATTTT. This codes for CASSWDFYSNQPQHF.

Here the CDR3 DNA reads TGTGCCAGCAGCACCCTCTGGGGGGGTGGCTACACCTTC. It encodes CASSTLWGGGYTF. This rearrangement joins TRBV7-9 to TRBJ1-2, with D possibly being TRBD1 (5 bases). V lost 5 bases and J lost 7, with 14 bases in between. The CDR3 spans 13 residues. Germline V gene sequence: CDR1 SEHNR, CDR2 FQNEAQ (reference sequence).

This clone appeared once. V usage is TRBV6-5 and J usage is TRBJ1-1; D remains unclear. Trimming removed 8 bases at V and 1 base at J, with 14 bases between. This CDR3 region has 14 residues. Germline CDR1 MNHEY, CDR2 SVGAGI. The CDR3 here is CASYPRQTNTEAFF. CDR3 in DNA: TGTGCCAGCTACCCAAGACAAACGAACACTGAAGCTTTCTTT.

The chain has TRBV13 and TRBJ2-7; 11 nucleotides line up with TRBD2. There are 15 residues in the CDR3. With V trimmed by 5 bases and J by 2 bases, 5 bases remained unmatched. Germline CDR1 and CDR2: PRHDT and FYEKMQ (reference sequence). The CDR3 is CASSTLAGGPYEQYF. The CDR3 DNA reads as TGTGCCAGCAGCACCTTAGCGGGAGGGCCCTACGAGCAGTACTTC. Full variable domain (rest looked up from reference TRBV13 and TRBJ2-7): AAGVIQSPRHLIKEKRETATLKCYPIPRHDTVYWYQQGPGQDPQFLISFYEKMQSDKGSIPDRFSAQQFSDYHSELNMSSLELGDSALYFCASSTLAGGPYEQYFGPGTRLTVT.

The chain is built from TRBV6-5 and TRBJ2-7; 7 bases line up with TRBD1. Trimming took 6 bases from V and 3 from J; bases not matched to a gene: 8. This CDR3 is 14 amino acids long. Germline V gene lookup returns CDR1 MNHEY and CDR2 SVGAGI. CDR3 region: CASRVGDSLYEQYF. Written as DNA, the CDR3 is TGTGCCAGCAGGGTTGGGGACAGCCTCTACGAGCAGTACTTC.

V is TRBV9 and J is TRBJ1-2; unclear D gene. The CDR3 spans 14 residues. Looked up from germline, CDR1 is SGDLS and CDR2 is YYNGEE. The V end was cut by 0 bases, the J end by 5 bases, with 11 bases between. The CDR3 nucleotides are TGTGCCAGCAGCGTAGCTCAGAAGCGTTATGGCTACACCTTC. Translating gives CASSVAQKRYGYTF.

The rearrangement joins TRBV7-9 to TRBJ1-1, with a weak D call TRBD1 (6 bases). The V end lost 4 bases, the J end lost 4 bases, and 13 bases lay between the germline ends. This CDR3 spans 14 amino acids. CDR1 SEHNR and CDR2 FQNEAQ come from the germline V gene (reference sequence). Here the CDR3 reads CASSYLQGGTEAFF. The CDR3 DNA follows: TGTGCCAGCAGCTATTTACAGGGCGGCACTGAAGCTTTCTTT.

The chain carries TRBV30 and TRBJ2-1, with D possibly being TRBD2 (5 bases). V lost 0 bases, J lost 9 bases, and 9 bases lay in between. The CDR3 sequence is 12 residues long. The germline V gene has CDR1 GTSNPN and CDR2 SVGIG (reference sequence). CDR3 amino acids: CAWSVAGREQFF. The CDR3, as DNA: TGTGCCTGGAGTGTGGCGGGTCGTGAGCAGTTCTTC. Drawing the rest from reference TRBV30 and TRBJ2-1, the complete variable domain is SQTIHQWPATLVQPVGSPLSLECTVEGTSNPNLYWYRQAAGRGLQLLFYSVGIGQISSEVPQNLSASRPQDRQFILSSKKLLLSDSGFYLCAWSVAGREQFFGPGTRLTVL.

The chain couples TRBV27 to TRBJ2-3; 16 bases line up with TRBD2. This CDR3 comprises 16 residues. The ends lost 5 bases at V and 5 bases at J; junction bases unmatched: 4. Per germline, CDR1 MNHEY and CDR2 SMNVEV (reference sequence). The CDR3 sequence is CASSLGLAGGRDTQYF. CDR3 nucleotide sequence: TGTGCCAGCAGTCTGGGACTAGCGGGAGGGAGAGATACGCAGTATTTT.

The chain is built from TRBV4-1 and TRBJ2-3; 11 positions match TRBD2. The germline V gene encodes CDR1 MGHRA and CDR2 YSYEKL. Trimming removed 1 base from V and 3 bases from J; junction bases left unmatched: 3. The CDR3 is 16 amino acids. The CDR3 spells CASSQVRLAGTDTQYF. CDR3 DNA: TGCGCCAGCAGCCAAGTAAGACTAGCGGGAACAGATACGCAGTATTTT.

This chain links TRBV4-1 with TRBJ1-5; D is perhaps TRBD1 (6 bases). CDR3 length: 16 amino acids. V was cut by 4 bases and J by 0 bases, with 13 bases left in between. Germline assignment: CDR1 MGHRA and CDR2 YSYEKL. CDR3 protein: CASSLTGKHSNQPQHF. DNA for the CDR3: TGCGCCAGCAGCCTTACAGGGAAACATAGCAATCAGCCCCAGCATTTT.

This clone was seen only once. This chain connects TRBV18 to TRBJ1-2, with TRBD1 identical over 9 bases. CDR1 KGHSH and CDR2 LQKENI come from the germline V gene. V was pared by 4 bases and J by 5 bases, with 5 bases of the junction left unmatched. The CDR3 is 14 residues long. CDR3 region: CASSQGQGEYGYTF. DNA for the CDR3: TGTGCCAGCTCACAGGGACAGGGAGAGTATGGCTACACCTTC.

This clone was observed a single time. The V call is TRBV7-2, the J call TRBJ1-5; D call uncertain. The germline CDR1 and CDR2 sequences are SGHTA and FQGNSA. The V and J ends lost 4 bases and 4 bases respectively, with 14 bases between them. The CDR3 extends over 15 amino acids. The CDR3 here is CASSSSRQANQPQHF. The CDR3 coding sequence is TGTGCCAGCAGCTCTAGCCGCCAGGCTAATCAGCCCCAGCATTTT.

The chain carries TRBV7-6 and TRBJ2-1; 10 bases match TRBD1. The CDR3 has 16 residues. CDR1 is SGHVS, CDR2 FNYEAQ, per germline. V lost 2 bases to trimming and J lost 5 bases; unmatched junction nucleotides: 6. The CDR3 region is CASSLSDRGFNNEQFF. CDR3 in DNA: TGTGCCAGCAGCTTATCGGACAGGGGGTTCAACAATGAGCAGTTCTTC.

This clone has a handful of counts. The rearrangement uses TRBV3-1 (or the pseudogene TRBV3-2) and TRBJ1-1; D is unresolved. CDR1 and CDR2 from the germline V gene are LGHDT and YNNKEL (reference sequence). V lost 0 bases, J lost 6 bases, and 8 bases lay in between. The CDR3 runs 13 residues. The CDR3 DNA sequence: TGTGCCAGCAGCCAAGATCGGAGGTCTGAAGCTTTCTTT. Its translation: CASSQDRRSEAFF.

The CDR3 is CASSPRGRAYEQYF. As DNA, the CDR3 is TGTGCCAGCAGTCCCCGGGGGAGGGCCTACGAGCAGTACTTC. The chain combines TRBV27 with TRBJ2-7, with 7 bases identical to TRBD2. Trimming at V came to 5 bases and at J to 2 bases, leaving 6 bases not matched to a gene. The CDR3 sequence is 14 residues long. Germline values: CDR1 MNHEY, CDR2 SMNVEV (reference sequence).

This sequence joins TRBV5-1 and TRBJ2-7, with TRBD2 matching over 7 bases. This CDR3 has 15 amino acids. V shed 1 base and J 4 bases; nucleotides not matched to a gene: 8. CDR1 is SGHRS, CDR2 YFSETQ, per germline. The CDR3 here is CASSLSSSGVYEQYF. DNA for the CDR3: TGCGCCAGCAGCTTGTCAAGCAGCGGGGTATACGAGCAGTACTTC.

This clone showed up just once. This rearrangement joins TRBV11-3 to TRBJ2-2; TRBD1 matches at 8 bases. Losses at the gene ends were 4 bases for V and 1 base for J; bases not matched to a gene: 2. The CDR3 spans 15 residues. From germline, CDR1 is SGHNT and CDR2 YENEEA. The CDR3 DNA is TGTGCCAGCAGCTCGGGACAGGAGAACACCGGGGAGCTGTTTTTT. This gives the protein CASSSGQENTGELFF.

This clone occurred once. The chain combines TRBV2 with TRBJ1-4, with TRBD1 matching 7 bases. The CDR3 has 12 amino acids. Trimming at V came to 6 bases and at J to 16 bases, leaving 11 bases not matched to a gene. Germline CDR1 and CDR2: SNHLY and FYNNEI. The DNA for the CDR3 is TGTGCCAGCAGCGGACAGGCTGTAAAATGGTTTTTT. Translating it yields CASSGQAVKWFF.

The rearrangement uses TRBV27 and TRBJ1-5; the D is unclear. There are 16 residues in the CDR3. Germline CDR1 and CDR2: MNHEY and SMNVEV (reference sequence). The V end was cut by 2 bases, the J end by 0 bases, with 11 bases between. The CDR3 region is CASSLEAPYSNQPQHF. CDR3 coding DNA: TGTGCCAGCAGTTTAGAGGCACCTTATAGCAATCAGCCCCAGCATTTT.

J is TRBJ2-5 and V is TRBV10-1, with 10 bases matching TRBD2. CDR1 is WNHNN, CDR2 SYGVQD, per germline (reference sequence). V shed 11 bases and J 3 bases; nucleotides not matched to a gene: 12. This CDR3 region has 15 residues. The CDR3 coding sequence is TGCGCCTCCGGGACGGGGCTAGCGGGAGAAGAGACCCAGTACTTC. Translated: CASGTGLAGEETQYF.

The V and J genes are TRBV5-1 and TRBJ2-1; 10 bases are a match to TRBD1. CDR1 is SGHRS, CDR2 YFSETQ, per germline. V shed 4 bases, J shed 6 bases, and the junction held 10 bases outside the gene matches. This CDR3 has 16 amino acids. Here the CDR3 reads CASSPRGQGGLNEQFF. CDR3 sequence (DNA): TGCGCCAGCAGCCCCCGTGGACAGGGGGGCCTCAATGAGCAGTTCTTC. The full variable domain, completed using reference TRBV5-1 and TRBJ2-1, is KAGVTQTPRYLIKTRGQQVTLSCSPISGHRSVSWYQQTPGQGLQFLFEYFSETQRNKGNFPGRFSGRQFSNSRSEMNVSTLELGDSALYLCASSPRGQGGLNEQFFGPGTRLTVL.

V is TRBV12-5 and J is TRBJ2-4; D is uncertain. The CDR3 sequence is 16 residues long. The V gene's germline CDR1 is LGHNT and CDR2 FRNRAP. V was trimmed by 0 bases and J by 0 bases, leaving 9 bases between them. The CDR3 protein is CASGLVLGVAKNIQYF. As DNA, the CDR3 is TGTGCTAGTGGTTTGGTACTTGGTGTAGCCAAAAACATTCAGTACTTC.

This clone was recorded once. V and J are TRBV30 and TRBJ1-4; unclear D gene. The ends were cut back, 5 bases at V and 3 bases at J, with 16 bases in the middle. CDR1 is GTSNPN and CDR2 is SVGIG in the germline V gene (reference sequence). CDR3 length equals 15 residues. The CDR3 bases are TGTGCCTGGGGACGCGCGGGTGGCCCTAATGAAAAACTGTTTTTT. Encoded protein: CAWGRAGGPNEKLFF.

The chain has TRBV7-6 and TRBJ2-3; 7 nucleotides align to TRBD1. CDR1 is SGHVS, CDR2 FNYEAQ, per germline. Trimming cost V 6 bases and J 4 bases; bases outside gene matches: 7. The CDR3 spans 14 residues. The CDR3 DNA reads as TGTGCCAGCAGTTCAGACCAGGGGGCAGATACGCAGTATTTT. This translates into CASSSDQGADTQYF. The entire variable domain, with the rest obtained from reference TRBV7-6 and TRBJ2-3, is as follows: GAGVSQSPRYKVTKRGQDVALRCDPISGHVSLYWYRQALGQGPEFLTYFNYEAQQDKSGLPNDRFSAERPEGSISTLTIQRTEQRDSAMYRCASSSDQGADTQYFGPGTRLTVL.